The present T cell receptor beta chain was sequenced within a study of blood T cell repertoires in COVID-19. Germline CDR1 reads MNHNY; CDR2 reads SVGAGI (reference sequence). The V segment lost 5 bases and the J segment 6 bases; nucleotides outside the gene matches: 10. The CDR3 spans 17 residues. TCRdb's copy holds only in-frame clones and misses some; the assay was immunoSEQ multiplex PCR. This sample yields under 75,000 clones, of which over 75% are seen a single time; around 2.5% belongs to the top ten. The TCR comes from a man aged 45-60 years with acute or convalescent COVID-19. Sequenced input: peripheral blood. The chain couples TRBV6-6 to TRBJ2-1; 13 positions agree with TRBD2. DNA for the CDR3: TGTGCCAGCAGTCGACCTACCGGGACTAGCGGGACCAATGAGCAGTTCTTC. This translates into CASSRPTGTSGTNEQFF.